A single TCR beta chain is shown here with its context. Trimming took 4 bases from V and 4 from J, leaving 13 bases between them. The CDR3 length is 14 residues. From germline, CDR1 is MGHDK and CDR2 SYGVNS. The assay was immunoSEQ multiplex PCR, and TCRdb's table has in-frame clones only and misses some. The sample records some 130,000 clones, around 89% being singletons. The data originate from a study of blood T cell repertoires in COVID-19. Sequencing was done on a sample of peripheral blood. The gene calls are TRBV25-1 and TRBJ1-1, with D uncertain. The sequence was obtained from a man aged 60 to 75 with COVID-19, enrolled during active disease. The CDR3 bases are TGTGCCAGCAGTGGCCTGGGTGGGAGCACTGAAGCTTTCTTT. Protein product: CASSGLGGSTEAFF.